The TCR beta chain described here comes from a study of shared clonotypes between healthy human individuals. Using immunoSEQ multiplex PCR, the repertoire was profiled, and TCRdb retains in-frame clones only, with some absent. The profile shows under 1,100,000 clones, around three quarters of them singletons. This clone was counted only a few times. In the same sample, other DNA sequences code for this CDR3. CDR1 and CDR2 from the germline V gene are MDHEN and SYDVKM. The CDR3 has 14 amino acids. The V and J ends lost 2 bases and 1 base respectively, with 9 bases between them. The sequencing sample was made of memory CD4+ T cells from PBMCs. The sample's subset: CD45RA-negative fraction. The receptor was isolated from a man aged 18 to 29 in good health. Some clones in this sample may be carry-over from other donors' samples. This chain joins TRBV28 and TRBJ2-7; weak D call: TRBD2 (6 bases). The CDR3 spells CASSLGGSSYEQYF. The CDR3 nucleotides read TGTGCCAGCAGTTTAGGGGGGTCATCCTACGAGCAGTACTTC.